This T cell receptor beta chain derives from a study of cytomegalovirus exposure and HLA in healthy donors. Looking at the study overall: Genotyping showed roughly 83% of 398 donors falling in the Caucasian-associated ancestry cluster.

Findings and limits, study-wide: Per a prior analysis, the majority of TCR beta V segments were productive roughly 90% or roughly 30% of the time. Later analysis showed TCR association rates varying by HLA locus, highest for DRB1 and lowest for HLA-C.

The CDR3 loop spans 15 amino acids. CDR1 is MGHDK and CDR2 is SYGVNS in the germline V gene. V was clipped by 1 base and J by 6 bases, with 15 bases between them. The PCR had 60 Vbeta and 13 Jbeta primers. Profiled with immunoSEQ multiplex PCR; TCRdb holds only in-frame clones, not every one. This table holds over 150,000 clones, 60% to 80% found once. A note on this clone: The antigen is undetermined.

This sequence joins TRBV25-1 and TRBJ1-1, with a tentative D call TRBD1 (5 bases). The origin of this receptor is a woman aged 45-65 years in good health and CMV-seropositive. The sample was PBMCs. CDR3 coding DNA: TGTGCCAGCAGTGAATTAGGGCCCGGGGGTTCTGAAGCTTTCTTT. Encoded protein: CASSELGPGGSEAFF.